This TCR beta chain appears in the sequencing data of a study of response to subunit inactivated influenza vaccine. Study-wide points: The study's authors posited that every seasonal influenza vaccination enlists few new T cells.

This clonotype was found many times. What it recognizes is unknown. V dropped 1 base and J dropped 5 bases, with 11 bases sitting between them. The CDR3 runs 15 residues. TCRdb re-analysed the RT-PCR reads in MiXCR, keeping a single row per CDR3 protein. The sample has roughly 650,000 distinct CDR3 sequences; around 16% are singletons. This TCR came from a man aged 45-65 years who received an inactivated influenza vaccine. The sequencing here drew on PBMCs from blood, taken 11 to 12 days after vaccination. The V call is TRBV12-3 or TRBV12-4, the J call TRBJ2-2; D call uncertain. The CDR3 here is CASSLVPGGTGELFF. For the CDR3, the DNA is TGTGCCAGCAGTTTAGTTCCGGGCGGAACCGGGGAGCTGTTTTTT.